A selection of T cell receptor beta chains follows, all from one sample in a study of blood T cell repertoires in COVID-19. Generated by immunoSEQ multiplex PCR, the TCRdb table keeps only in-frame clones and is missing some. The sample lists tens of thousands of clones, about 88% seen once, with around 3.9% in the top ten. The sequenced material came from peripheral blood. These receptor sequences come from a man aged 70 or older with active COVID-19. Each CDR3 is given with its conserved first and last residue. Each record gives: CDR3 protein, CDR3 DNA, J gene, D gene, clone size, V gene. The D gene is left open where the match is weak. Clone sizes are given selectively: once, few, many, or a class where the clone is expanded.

cdr3_aa: CASSVQRETGELFF
cdr3_nt: TGTGCCAGCAGTGTCCAGCGGGAGACCGGGGAGCTGTTTTTT
j_call: TRBJ2-2
d_call: TRBD2
clone_size: .
v_call: TRBV2

cdr3_aa: CSVRLAGGSYNEQFF
cdr3_nt: TGCAGCGTCCGACTAGCGGGAGGGTCCTACAATGAGCAGTTCTTC
j_call: TRBJ2-1
d_call: TRBD2
clone_size: .
v_call: TRBV29-1

cdr3_aa: CASSVGATAYEQYF
cdr3_nt: TGTGCCAGCAGCGTAGGGGCCACTGCCTACGAGCAGTACTTC
j_call: TRBJ2-7
d_call: .
clone_size: .
v_call: TRBV9

cdr3_aa: CASSAGGFDYGYTF
cdr3_nt: TGTGCCAGCAGCGCGGGGGGTTTTGATTATGGCTACACCTTC
j_call: TRBJ1-2
d_call: .
clone_size: .
v_call: TRBV7-3

cdr3_aa: CASSLDRGGFEQYF
cdr3_nt: TGTGCCAGCAGCTTAGACAGGGGGGGCTTCGAGCAGTACTTC
j_call: TRBJ2-7
d_call: TRBD1
clone_size: .
v_call: TRBV7-3

cdr3_aa: CASSQDLRAFYTF
cdr3_nt: TGTGCCAGCAGCCAAGATTTGCGGGCATTCTACACCTTC
j_call: TRBJ1-2
d_call: .
clone_size: few
v_call: TRBV14

cdr3_aa: CASSLVRTGPNYGYTF
cdr3_nt: TGTGCCAGCAGCTTAGTCCGGACAGGGCCTAACTATGGCTACACCTTC
j_call: TRBJ1-2
d_call: TRBD1
clone_size: .
v_call: TRBV7-2

cdr3_aa: CASSYSGGAPLGYTF
cdr3_nt: TGTGCCAGCAGTTACTCGGGGGGGGCCCCCCTTGGCTACACCTTC
j_call: TRBJ1-2
d_call: .
clone_size: .
v_call: TRBV6-2/TRBV6-3

cdr3_aa: CASLGPGGELFF
cdr3_nt: TGTGCCAGCCTAGGCCCGGGCGGGGAGCTGTTTTTT
j_call: TRBJ2-2
d_call: .
clone_size: .
v_call: TRBV25-1

cdr3_aa: CASSDPTGGGRARNTQYF
cdr3_nt: TGTGCCAGCAGCGACCCCACCGGGGGCGGGAGGGCCAGGAATACGCAGTATTTT
j_call: TRBJ2-3
d_call: TRBD2
clone_size: .
v_call: TRBV5-4

cdr3_aa: CASSLGFRTGGEKLFF
cdr3_nt: TGCGCCAGCAGCTTGGGGTTTCGGACAGGTGGAGAAAAACTGTTTTTT
j_call: TRBJ1-4
d_call: TRBD1
clone_size: .
v_call: TRBV5-1

cdr3_aa: CATSPGLRTYEQYF
cdr3_nt: TGTGCCACCAGCCCGGGACTCCGGACCTACGAGCAGTACTTC
j_call: TRBJ2-7
d_call: .
clone_size: few
v_call: TRBV15

cdr3_aa: CASSQGQASYEQYF
cdr3_nt: TGTGCCAGCAGCCAAGGACAGGCCTCCTACGAGCAGTACTTC
j_call: TRBJ2-7
d_call: .
clone_size: .
v_call: TRBV4-2

cdr3_aa: CASSPPIGGRGGYTF
cdr3_nt: TGTGCCAGCAGCCCACCGATAGGGGGTCGGGGCGGCTACACCTTC
j_call: TRBJ1-2
d_call: .
clone_size: .
v_call: TRBV7-9

cdr3_aa: CASSPSAGGDPGQPQHF
cdr3_nt: TGTGCCAGCTCACCGTCGGCCGGCGGGGACCCCGGGCAGCCCCAGCATTTT
j_call: TRBJ1-5
d_call: .
clone_size: .
v_call: TRBV18

cdr3_aa: CASSKGLAAWLFF
cdr3_nt: TGTGCCAGCAGCAAGGGACTAGCGGCTTGGCTGTTTTTT
j_call: TRBJ2-2
d_call: TRBD2
clone_size: .
v_call: TRBV9

cdr3_aa: CASSLFLQETQYF
cdr3_nt: TGTGCCAGCAGTTTATTTCTCCAAGAGACCCAGTACTTC
j_call: TRBJ2-5
d_call: .
clone_size: .
v_call: TRBV27

cdr3_aa: CASSQNRGPYEQYF
cdr3_nt: TGTGCCAGCAGTCAAAACAGGGGCCCCTACGAGCAGTACTTC
j_call: TRBJ2-7
d_call: TRBD1
clone_size: .
v_call: TRBV6-2/TRBV6-3

cdr3_aa: CSASALLFGEQFF
cdr3_nt: TGCAGTGCTAGTGCCCTCTTGTTCGGTGAGCAGTTCTTC
j_call: TRBJ2-1
d_call: .
clone_size: few
v_call: TRBV20-1

cdr3_aa: CASSFPPPQEINYGYTF
cdr3_nt: TGTGCCAGCAGCTTTCCCCCCCCACAGGAAATTAACTATGGCTACACCTTC
j_call: TRBJ1-2
d_call: .
clone_size: .
v_call: TRBV7-9

cdr3_aa: CSERSSTDTQYF
cdr3_nt: TGCAGCGAGAGGTCTAGCACAGATACGCAGTATTTT
j_call: TRBJ2-3
d_call: .
clone_size: .
v_call: TRBV29-1

cdr3_aa: CASSSAPGEKLFF
cdr3_nt: TGTGCCAGCAGTTCCGCCCCGGGTGAAAAACTGTTTTTT
j_call: TRBJ1-4
d_call: .
clone_size: .
v_call: TRBV27

cdr3_aa: CASSRQGRGGTDTQYF
cdr3_nt: TGCGCCAGCAGCCGGCAGGGGCGGGGGGGCACAGATACGCAGTATTTT
j_call: TRBJ2-3
d_call: TRBD2
clone_size: .
v_call: TRBV5-1

cdr3_aa: CASTWASSNYGYTF
cdr3_nt: TGTGCCAGCACCTGGGCCTCGTCTAACTATGGCTACACCTTC
j_call: TRBJ1-2
d_call: .
clone_size: few
v_call: TRBV3-1/TRBV3-2

cdr3_aa: CASSLRGSRNGELFF
cdr3_nt: TGTGCCAGCAGCTTAAGGGGCAGTCGGAACGGGGAGCTGTTTTTT
j_call: TRBJ2-2
d_call: .
clone_size: .
v_call: TRBV7-2

cdr3_aa: CASSPHRDRGGDEQYF
cdr3_nt: TGTGCCAGTAGTCCACACCGGGACAGGGGAGGCGACGAGCAGTACTTC
j_call: TRBJ2-7
d_call: TRBD1
clone_size: .
v_call: TRBV19

cdr3_aa: CASSPGDRVGLGAYEQYF
cdr3_nt: TGTGCCAGCAGCCCCGGTGACAGGGTTGGTCTCGGCGCCTACGAGCAGTACTTC
j_call: TRBJ2-7
d_call: TRBD1
clone_size: .
v_call: TRBV16

cdr3_aa: CASSLVTPLGNEQFF
cdr3_nt: TGTGCCAGCAGCTTAGTGACACCCCTCGGCAATGAGCAGTTCTTC
j_call: TRBJ2-1
d_call: .
clone_size: .
v_call: TRBV7-2

cdr3_aa: CASSYREDTEAFF
cdr3_nt: TGCGCCAGCAGCTACCGGGAGGACACTGAAGCTTTCTTT
j_call: TRBJ1-1
d_call: .
clone_size: .
v_call: TRBV5-1

cdr3_aa: CASSHTGTGGYEQYF
cdr3_nt: TGTGCCAGCTCACACACCGGGACAGGGGGCTACGAGCAGTACTTC
j_call: TRBJ2-7
d_call: TRBD1
clone_size: .
v_call: TRBV18

cdr3_aa: CASRSGTANYGYTF
cdr3_nt: TGTGCCAGCAGGTCGGGGACTGCGAACTATGGCTACACCTTT
j_call: TRBJ1-2
d_call: .
clone_size: .
v_call: TRBV27

cdr3_aa: CASNPGTDYSYNEQFF
cdr3_nt: TGTGCCAGTAACCCAGGGACAGATTACTCCTACAATGAGCAGTTCTTC
j_call: TRBJ2-1
d_call: TRBD1
clone_size: .
v_call: TRBV19

cdr3_aa: CASSPDRGSSYEQYF
cdr3_nt: TGTGCCAGCAGCCCCGACAGGGGTTCCTCCTACGAGCAGTACTTC
j_call: TRBJ2-7
d_call: TRBD1
clone_size: .
v_call: TRBV11-2

cdr3_aa: CASSLAAGDGDTQYF
cdr3_nt: TGTGCCAGCAGCTTGGCAGCGGGAGACGGGGATACGCAGTATTTT
j_call: TRBJ2-3
d_call: TRBD2
clone_size: once
v_call: TRBV7-3

cdr3_aa: CSVDPTGGGTEAFF
cdr3_nt: TGCAGCGTTGACCCGACAGGGGGAGGCACTGAAGCTTTCTTT
j_call: TRBJ1-1
d_call: TRBD1
clone_size: .
v_call: TRBV29-1

cdr3_aa: CASSQGAGGAYGYTF
cdr3_nt: TGCGCCAGCAGCCAAGGGGCAGGGGGCGCCTATGGCTACACCTTC
j_call: TRBJ1-2
d_call: TRBD1
clone_size: .
v_call: TRBV4-3

cdr3_aa: CASSLEGARGTAEQYF
cdr3_nt: TGTGCCAGCAGCTTAGAGGGGGCGAGGGGTACTGCCGAGCAGTACTTC
j_call: TRBJ2-7
d_call: TRBD1
clone_size: .
v_call: TRBV7-6

cdr3_aa: CASMVGVGETQYF
cdr3_nt: TGTGCCAGTATGGTGGGAGTTGGGGAGACCCAGTACTTC
j_call: TRBJ2-5
d_call: .
clone_size: .
v_call: TRBV19

cdr3_aa: CASSIGGGTGVYNEQFF
cdr3_nt: TGTGCCAGTAGTATAGGCGGGGGGACAGGGGTTTACAATGAGCAGTTCTTC
j_call: TRBJ2-1
d_call: TRBD1
clone_size: .
v_call: TRBV19

cdr3_aa: CASSPGLAAPYEQYF
cdr3_nt: TGTGCCAGCAGCCCCGGACTAGCGGCCCCCTACGAGCAGTACTTC
j_call: TRBJ2-7
d_call: TRBD2
clone_size: .
v_call: TRBV7-3

cdr3_aa: CASSLVVSGRWNEQFF
cdr3_nt: TGTGCCAGCAGCTTAGTGGTAAGCGGGCGATGGAATGAGCAGTTCTTC
j_call: TRBJ2-1
d_call: .
clone_size: .
v_call: TRBV11-3

cdr3_aa: CASSLIAAGGAGELFF
cdr3_nt: TGTGCCAGCAGCTTAATAGCGGCCGGGGGGGCCGGGGAGCTGTTTTTT
j_call: TRBJ2-2
d_call: TRBD2
clone_size: .
v_call: TRBV7-3